Shown below are 23 T cell receptor beta chains from a single sample sequenced in a study of identifying expanded T cells in peripheral blood. Clones were read by immunoSEQ multiplex PCR, and TCRdb kept only the in-frame ones, dropping some. There are tens of thousands of clones in the sample; roughly 90% occur only once, and around 5.9% lies in the top ten. The sequenced material came from blood. Receptor source: a person between 18 and 75 years old in good health.

This clone was recorded a few times. V usage is TRBV5-4 and J usage is TRBJ1-2, with TRBD1 matching over 9 bases. The germline V gene encodes CDR1 SGHNT and CDR2 YYREEE (reference sequence). V was pared by 4 bases and J by 5 bases, with 6 bases of the junction left unmatched. This CDR3 comprises 14 residues. This CDR3 is CASSTGQGYYGYTF. DNA of the CDR3: TGTGCCAGCAGCACTGGACAGGGGTATTATGGCTACACCTTC.

The V gene is TRBV19, the J gene TRBJ2-7; a weak D match, TRBD2 (6 bases). This CDR3 region has 13 residues. V lost 6 bases, J lost 0 bases, and 9 bases lay in between. The germline V gene encodes CDR1 LNHDA and CDR2 SQIVND (reference sequence). Here the CDR3 DNA reads TGTGCCAGTAGCCGGGAGCGCTCCTACGAGCAGTACTTC. This codes for CASSRERSYEQYF.

V and J are TRBV9 and TRBJ2-3, with 8 nucleotides matching TRBD2. The V and J ends lost 0 bases and 2 bases, in that order; junction bases with no gene match: 5. This CDR3 has 16 amino acids. The V gene's germline CDR1 is SGDLS and CDR2 YYNGEE. The CDR3 spells CASSVGAGENTDTQYF. As DNA, the CDR3 is TGTGCCAGCAGCGTAGGAGCGGGGGAAAACACAGATACGCAGTATTTT.

The chain joins TRBV5-1 to TRBJ2-3; the D gene is possibly TRBD1 (6 bases). CDR1 SGHRS and CDR2 YFSETQ come from the germline V gene. The CDR3 covers 16 residues. Trimming stripped 4 bases from V and 3 bases from J, with 18 bases between. CDR3 residues: CASSRTTGGATDTQYF. The CDR3 DNA reads as TGCGCCAGCAGCAGAACGACAGGCGGTGCGACAGATACGCAGTATTTT.

The V gene is TRBV29-1, the J gene TRBJ2-3, with D hard to call. Trimming removed 2 bases from V and 3 bases from J, with 18 bases in between. The CDR3 spans 16 residues. Per the germline V gene, CDR1 is SQVTM and CDR2 is ANQGSEA. For the CDR3, the DNA is TGCAGCGTTGAACCTACGGATCCCCTGACAACAGATACGCAGTATTTT. Encoded protein: CSVEPTDPLTTDTQYF.

This clone appeared once. V is TRBV21-1 and J is TRBJ2-2. TRBV21-1 is classified as a pseudogene. The CDR3 loop spans 20 amino acids. CDR3 sequence: CASSKEGQGGPQIFTGELFF. The CDR3 DNA reads as TGTGCCAGCAGCAAAGAAGGTCAAGGGGGGCCCCAAATTTTCACCGGGGAGCTGTTTTTT.

The chain uses TRBV6-6 and TRBJ2-3, with 10 positions matching TRBD2. The CDR3 is 16 residues long. Germline V gene data show CDR1 as MNHNY and CDR2 as SVGAGI (reference sequence). V shed 3 bases, J shed 2 bases, and the junction held 5 bases outside the gene matches. The CDR3 nucleotides are TGTGCCAGCAGTTATCTTAGCGGGGGGACCACAGATACGCAGTATTTT. It codes for CASSYLSGGTTDTQYF.

The chain uses TRBV6-1 and TRBJ1-2; no firm D call. CDR3 length: 13 amino acids. The V end lost 2 bases, the J end lost 0 bases, and 4 bases lay between the germline ends. The V gene's germline CDR1 is MNHNS and CDR2 SASEGT. The chain's CDR3 is CASSESTNYGYTF. CDR3 in DNA: TGTGCCAGCAGTGAATCTACTAACTATGGCTACACCTTC.

This chain connects TRBV14 to TRBJ2-5, with D possibly being TRBD1 or TRBD2 (5 bases each). Germline V gives CDR1 SGHDN, CDR2 FVKESK. V lost 1 base and J lost 5, with 14 bases in between. The CDR3 has 15 amino acids. The CDR3 DNA is TGTGCCAGCAGCCAAGGGGGACGACGCGCCGAGACCCAGTACTTC. Translation: CASSQGGRRAETQYF.

The genes are TRBV7-6 and TRBJ2-7; no clear D. Germline V gene lookup returns CDR1 SGHVS and CDR2 FNYEAQ. The CDR3 consists of 13 residues. Trimming took 1 base from V and 7 from J, leaving 11 bases between them. This CDR3 is CASSLDDRCEQYF. For the CDR3, the DNA is TGTGCCAGCAGCTTAGATGACCGGTGTGAGCAGTACTTC. Full variable domain (rest looked up from reference TRBV7-6 and TRBJ2-7): GAGVSQSPRYKVTKRGQDVALRCDPISGHVSLYWYRQALGQGPEFLTYFNYEAQQDKSGLPNDRFSAERPEGSISTLTIQRTEQRDSAMYRCASSLDDRCEQYFGPGTRLTVT.

The chain recombines TRBV20-1 with TRBJ1-2; maybe TRBD1 (5 bases). The CDR3 is 11 amino acids. The V and J ends lost 3 bases and 11 bases respectively, with 13 bases between them. The V gene's germline CDR1 is DFQATT and CDR2 SNEGSKA (reference sequence). Here the CDR3 DNA reads TGCAGTGCTAGGCCCGACAGAGTTTACACCTTC. This translates into CSARPDRVYTF.

V is TRBV7-8 and J is TRBJ2-3; 9 bases line up with TRBD2. Germline V CDR1 and CDR2: SGHVS, FQNEAQ. The J segment lost 3 bases and the V segment lost 5 bases, leaving 12 bases of the junction unmatched. The CDR3 has 17 amino acids. DNA for the CDR3: TGTGCCAGCAGCCCCTTAGGGCTAGCGGGGTTAACAGATACGCAGTATTTT. It is translated as CASSPLGLAGLTDTQYF.

The rearrangement joins TRBV2 to TRBJ1-3; no clear D gene. This CDR3 has 15 amino acids. V was trimmed by 2 bases and J by 1 base, leaving 9 bases between them. CDR1 SNHLY and CDR2 FYNNEI come from the germline V gene. CDR3 amino acids: CASSERQQSGNTIYF. The CDR3 DNA reads as TGTGCCAGCAGTGAACGCCAGCAATCTGGAAACACCATATATTTT.

The chain has TRBV2 and TRBJ2-1, with D perhaps given as TRBD1 or TRBD2 (5 bases each). In germline, CDR1 is SNHLY, CDR2 FYNNEI. The CDR3 consists of 15 residues. The V and J ends lost 6 bases and 5 bases respectively, with 17 bases between them. CDR3 in amino acids: CASRRGASRDNEQFF. The CDR3 DNA is TGTGCCAGCAGAAGAGGGGCTAGCAGAGACAATGAGCAGTTCTTC.

V gene TRBV19 combines with J gene TRBJ2-5; 7 nucleotides agree with TRBD1. The CDR3 has 15 residues. The V segment lost 4 bases and the J segment 4 bases; nucleotides outside the gene matches: 9. Per the germline V gene, CDR1 is LNHDA and CDR2 is SQIVND (reference sequence). The DNA of the CDR3 is TGTGCCAGTAGTACGTCCCGACAGGGAGCAGAGACCCAGTACTTC. Translation: CASSTSRQGAETQYF.

This chain links TRBV10-3 with TRBJ2-7; D gene ambiguous. V dropped 10 bases and J dropped 0 bases, with 7 bases sitting between them. The CDR3 loop spans 11 amino acids. The germline gives CDR1 ENHRY, CDR2 SYGVKD. CDR3: CATSLSYEQYF. The CDR3 DNA is TGTGCCACCTCTCTCTCCTACGAGCAGTACTTC.

This chain joins TRBV2 and TRBJ2-3; 7 nucleotides agree with TRBD2. The CDR3 extends over 15 amino acids. The V and J ends lost 4 bases and 0 bases, in that order; junction bases with no gene match: 4. Per the germline V gene, CDR1 is SNHLY and CDR2 is FYNNEI. CDR3 region: CASSATSASTDTQYF. The CDR3, as DNA: TGTGCCAGCAGTGCTACTAGCGCCAGCACAGATACGCAGTATTTT.

V is TRBV2 and J is TRBJ1-4, with 7 nucleotides matching TRBD1. CDR1 SNHLY and CDR2 FYNNEI come from the germline V gene. This CDR3 is 14 amino acids long. The V gene end was trimmed by 7 bases and the J gene end by 3 bases; junction bases not matched to a gene: 5. The CDR3 sequence is CASKGQVPNEKLFF. The CDR3 bases are TGTGCCAGCAAAGGACAGGTCCCTAATGAAAAACTGTTTTTT.

The chain uses TRBV5-6 and TRBJ2-1; D is undetermined. The germline V and J ends were trimmed by 4 bases and 3 bases, with 8 bases remaining between them. The CDR3 length is 13 residues. Germline values: CDR1 SGHDT, CDR2 YYEEEE. CDR3: CASSPTGYNEQFF. The DNA of the CDR3 is TGTGCCAGCAGCCCCACCGGCTACAATGAGCAGTTCTTC.

The CDR3 protein is CASSEDRVLVGNTEAFF. CDR3 DNA sequence: TGTGCCAGCAGTGAAGATAGGGTCCTGGTAGGGAACACTGAAGCTTTCTTT. The chain combines TRBV6-1 with TRBJ1-1; D gene ambiguous. Between the trimmed V and J ends, which lost 1 base and 1 base, there was a span of 16 bases. Germline values: CDR1 MNHNS, CDR2 SASEGT. The CDR3 length is 17 residues.

In its sample, this clone was seen a few times. The chain uses TRBV18 and TRBJ1-1, with 7 nucleotides matching TRBD1. Looked up from germline, CDR1 is KGHSH and CDR2 is LQKENI. The CDR3 length is 14 residues. The V segment lost 4 bases and the J segment 0 bases; nucleotides outside the gene matches: 2. In DNA form, the CDR3 reads TGTGCCAGCTCACGACAGGGCATGAACACTGAAGCTTTCTTT. Encoded protein: CASSRQGMNTEAFF. The whole variable domain, remainder taken from reference TRBV18 and TRBJ1-1, is NAGVMQNPRHLVRRRGQEARLRCSPMKGHSHVYWYRQLPEEGLKFMVYLQKENIIDESGMPKERFSAEFPKEGPSILRIQQVVRGDSAAYFCASSRQGMNTEAFFGQGTRLTVV.

This clone is labeled as medium-sized. The chain recombines TRBV6-1 with TRBJ1-2; D is unclear. The length of the CDR3 is 13 residues. CDR1 and CDR2 (germline): MNHNS, SASEGT. Trimming took 1 base from V and 4 from J, leaving 7 bases between them. The CDR3 DNA reads as TGTGCCAGCAGTGAAGGTCGGCGCTATGGCTACACCTTC. Translating it yields CASSEGRRYGYTF.

V and J are TRBV11-2 and TRBJ1-1, with D unclear. Per the germline V gene, CDR1 is SGHAT and CDR2 is FQNNGV. Trimming pared 0 bases from V and 0 bases from J, leaving 8 bases between. The CDR3 sequence is 15 residues long. CDR3 protein: CASSLEGNLNTEAFF. The CDR3 DNA reads as TGTGCCAGCAGCTTAGAGGGCAATTTGAACACTGAAGCTTTCTTT.